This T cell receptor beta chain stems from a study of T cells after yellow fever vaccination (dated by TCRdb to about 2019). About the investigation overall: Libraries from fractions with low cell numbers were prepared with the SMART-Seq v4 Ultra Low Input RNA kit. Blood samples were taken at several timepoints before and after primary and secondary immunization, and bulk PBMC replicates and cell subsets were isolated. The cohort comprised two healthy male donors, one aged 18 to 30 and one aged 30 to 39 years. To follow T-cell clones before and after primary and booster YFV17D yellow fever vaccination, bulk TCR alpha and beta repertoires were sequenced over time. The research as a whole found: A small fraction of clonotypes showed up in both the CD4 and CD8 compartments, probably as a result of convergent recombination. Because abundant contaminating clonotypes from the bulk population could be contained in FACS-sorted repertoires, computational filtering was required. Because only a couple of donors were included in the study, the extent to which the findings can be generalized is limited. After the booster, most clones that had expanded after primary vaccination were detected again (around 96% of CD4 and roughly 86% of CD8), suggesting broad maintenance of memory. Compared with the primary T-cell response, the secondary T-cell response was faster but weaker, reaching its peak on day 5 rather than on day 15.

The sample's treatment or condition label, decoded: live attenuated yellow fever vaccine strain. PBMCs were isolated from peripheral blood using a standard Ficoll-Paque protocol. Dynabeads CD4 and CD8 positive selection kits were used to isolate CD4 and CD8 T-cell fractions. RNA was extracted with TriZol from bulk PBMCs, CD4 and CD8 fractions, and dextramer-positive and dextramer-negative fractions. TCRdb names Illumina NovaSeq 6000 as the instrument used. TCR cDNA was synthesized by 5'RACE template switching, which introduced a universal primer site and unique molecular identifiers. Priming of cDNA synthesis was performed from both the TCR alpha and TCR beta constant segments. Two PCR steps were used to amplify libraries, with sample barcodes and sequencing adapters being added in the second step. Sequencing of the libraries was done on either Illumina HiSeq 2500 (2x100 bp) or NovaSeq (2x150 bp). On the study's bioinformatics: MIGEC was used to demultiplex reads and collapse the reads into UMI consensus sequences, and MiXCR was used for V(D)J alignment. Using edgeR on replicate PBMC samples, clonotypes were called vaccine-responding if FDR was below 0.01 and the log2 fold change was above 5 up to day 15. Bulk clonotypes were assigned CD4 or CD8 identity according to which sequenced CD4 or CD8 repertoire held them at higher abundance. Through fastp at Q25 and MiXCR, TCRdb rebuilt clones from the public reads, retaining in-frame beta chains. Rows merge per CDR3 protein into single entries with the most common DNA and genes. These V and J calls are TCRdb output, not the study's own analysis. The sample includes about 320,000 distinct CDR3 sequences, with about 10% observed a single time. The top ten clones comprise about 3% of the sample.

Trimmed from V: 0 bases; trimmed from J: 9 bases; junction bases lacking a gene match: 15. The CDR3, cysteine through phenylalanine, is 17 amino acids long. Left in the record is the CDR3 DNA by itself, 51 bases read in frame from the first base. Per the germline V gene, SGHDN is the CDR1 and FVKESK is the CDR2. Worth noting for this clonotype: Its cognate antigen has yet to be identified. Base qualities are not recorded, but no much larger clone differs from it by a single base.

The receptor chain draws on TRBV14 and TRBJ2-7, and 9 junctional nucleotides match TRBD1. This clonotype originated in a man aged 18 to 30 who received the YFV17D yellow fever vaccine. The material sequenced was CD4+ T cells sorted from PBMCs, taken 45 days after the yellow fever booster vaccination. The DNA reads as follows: TGTGCCAGCAGCCAAGAATTAACGTCCTTGGACAGGGGATCGCAGTACTTC. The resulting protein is CASSQELTSLDRGSQYF. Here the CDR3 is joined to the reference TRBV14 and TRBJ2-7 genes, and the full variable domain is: EAGVTQFPSHSVIEKGQTVTLRCDPISGHDNLYWYRRVMGKEIKFLLHFVKESKQDESGMPNNRFLAERTGGTYSTLKVQPAELEDSGVYFCASSQELTSLDRGSQYFGPGTRLTVT.